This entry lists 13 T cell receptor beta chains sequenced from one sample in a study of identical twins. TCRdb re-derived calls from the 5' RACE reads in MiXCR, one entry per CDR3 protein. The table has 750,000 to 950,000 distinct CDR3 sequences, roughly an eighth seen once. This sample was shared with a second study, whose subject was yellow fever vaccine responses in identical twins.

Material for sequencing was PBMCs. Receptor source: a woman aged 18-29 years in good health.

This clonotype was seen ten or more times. The CDR3 nucleotides are TGTGCCAGCAGTCCGAAACTAGCCCGAGAGCAGTTCTTC. Translating it yields CASSPKLAREQFF. The chain joins TRBV27 to TRBJ2-1, with D perhaps matching TRBD2 (6 bases). Trimming removed 5 bases from V and 10 bases from J, with 15 bases in between. The germline V gene encodes CDR1 MNHEY and CDR2 SMNVEV (reference sequence). The CDR3 consists of 13 residues.

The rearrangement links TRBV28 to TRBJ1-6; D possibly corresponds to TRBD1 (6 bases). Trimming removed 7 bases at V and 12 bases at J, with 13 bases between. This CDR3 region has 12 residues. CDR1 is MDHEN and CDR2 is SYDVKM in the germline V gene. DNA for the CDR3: TGTGCCAGCACGCAGGGGTATAAACCCCTCCACTTT. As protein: CASTQGYKPLHF. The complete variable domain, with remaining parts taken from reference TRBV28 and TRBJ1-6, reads DVKVTQSSRYLVKRTGEKVFLECVQDMDHENMFWYRQDPGLGLRLIYFSYDVKMKEKGDIPEGYSVSREKKERFSLILESASTNQTSMYLCASTQGYKPLHFGNGTRLTVT.

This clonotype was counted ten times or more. CDR3 DNA sequence: TGTGCCAGCAATTCCGGACAGGGAGGAACTGAAGCTTTCTTT. It encodes CASNSGQGGTEAFF. The chain carries TRBV12-3 or TRBV12-4 and TRBJ1-1; 8 bases are shared with TRBD1. This CDR3 comprises 14 residues. After removal of 7 bases from V and 5 bases from J, the junction contained 9 bases not matched to a gene.

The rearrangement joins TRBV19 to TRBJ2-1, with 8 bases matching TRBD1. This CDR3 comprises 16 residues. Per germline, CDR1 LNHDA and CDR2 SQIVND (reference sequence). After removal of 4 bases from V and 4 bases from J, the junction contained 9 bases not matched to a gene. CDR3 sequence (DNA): TGTGCCAGTAGTACCCCGGGACAGGTCAAGTACAATGAGCAGTTCTTC. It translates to CASSTPGQVKYNEQFF.

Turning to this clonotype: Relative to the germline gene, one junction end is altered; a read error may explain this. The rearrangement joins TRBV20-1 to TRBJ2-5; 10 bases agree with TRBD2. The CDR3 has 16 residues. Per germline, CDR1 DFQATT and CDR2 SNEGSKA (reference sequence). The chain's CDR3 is CCARGGPSGSYETQYF. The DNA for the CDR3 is TGCTGTGCTAGAGGGGGCCCTAGCGGGAGTTACGAGACCCAGTACTTC.

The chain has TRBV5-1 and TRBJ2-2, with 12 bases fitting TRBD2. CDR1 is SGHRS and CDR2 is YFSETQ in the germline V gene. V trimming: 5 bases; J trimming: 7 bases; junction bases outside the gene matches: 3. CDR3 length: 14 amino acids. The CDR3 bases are TGCGCCAGCAGGACTAGCGGGGGTAGCGGGGAGCTGTTTTTT. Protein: CASRTSGGSGELFF.

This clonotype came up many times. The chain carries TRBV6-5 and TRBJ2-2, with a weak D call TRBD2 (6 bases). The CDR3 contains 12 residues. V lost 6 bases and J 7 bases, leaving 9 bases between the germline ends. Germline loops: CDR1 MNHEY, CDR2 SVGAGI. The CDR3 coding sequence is TGTGCCAGCAGCCGGGACTTCGGGGAGCTGTTTTTT. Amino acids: CASSRDFGELFF.

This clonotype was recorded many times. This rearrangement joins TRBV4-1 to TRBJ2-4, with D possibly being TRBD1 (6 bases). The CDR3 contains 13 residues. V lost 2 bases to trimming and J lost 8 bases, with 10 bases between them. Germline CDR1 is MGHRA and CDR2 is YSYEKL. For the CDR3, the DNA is TGCGCCAGCAGCCAAATCTCAGGGGACATTCAGTACTTC. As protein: CASSQISGDIQYF.

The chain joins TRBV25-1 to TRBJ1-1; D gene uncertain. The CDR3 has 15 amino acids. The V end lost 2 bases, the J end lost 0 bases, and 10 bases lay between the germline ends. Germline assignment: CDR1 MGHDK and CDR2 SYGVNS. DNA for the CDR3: TGTGCCAGCAGTGAAAATCCGGGTTTGAACACTGAAGCTTTCTTT. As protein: CASSENPGLNTEAFF.

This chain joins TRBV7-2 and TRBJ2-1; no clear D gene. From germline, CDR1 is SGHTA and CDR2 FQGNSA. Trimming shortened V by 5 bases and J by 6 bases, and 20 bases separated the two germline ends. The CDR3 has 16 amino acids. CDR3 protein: CASSTQGLSIVNEQFF. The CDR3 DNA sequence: TGTGCCAGCAGCACCCAAGGTCTAAGTATAGTCAATGAGCAGTTCTTC. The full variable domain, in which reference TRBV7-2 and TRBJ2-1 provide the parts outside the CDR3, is GAGVSQSPSNKVTEKGKDVELRCDPISGHTALYWYRQSLGQGLEFLIYFQGNSAPDKSGLPSDRFSAERTGGSVSTLTIQRTQQEDSAVYLCASSTQGLSIVNEQFFGPGTRLTVL.

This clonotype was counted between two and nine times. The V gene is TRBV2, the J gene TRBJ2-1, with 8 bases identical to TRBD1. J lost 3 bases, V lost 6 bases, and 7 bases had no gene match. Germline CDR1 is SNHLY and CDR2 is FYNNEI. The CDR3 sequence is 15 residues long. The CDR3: CASRAGQGYYNEQFF. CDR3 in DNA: TGTGCCAGCAGGGCTGGACAGGGTTACTACAATGAGCAGTTCTTC.

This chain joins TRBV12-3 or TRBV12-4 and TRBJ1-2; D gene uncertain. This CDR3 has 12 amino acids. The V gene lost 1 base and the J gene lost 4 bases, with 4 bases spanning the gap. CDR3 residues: CASSLVAYGYTF. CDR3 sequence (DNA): TGTGCCAGCAGTTTAGTGGCCTATGGCTACACCTTC.

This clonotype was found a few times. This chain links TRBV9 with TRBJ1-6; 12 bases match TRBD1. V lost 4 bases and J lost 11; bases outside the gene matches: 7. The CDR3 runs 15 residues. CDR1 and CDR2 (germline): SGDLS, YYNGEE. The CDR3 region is CASSPGGQGAAPLHF. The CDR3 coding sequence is TGTGCCAGCAGCCCCGGGGGACAGGGGGCGGCACCCCTCCACTTT.